These T cell receptor beta chains were read from a single sample in a study of OX40 agonist ivuxolimab in advanced cancers. TCRdb's table, derived via immunoSEQ multiplex PCR, lists solely in-frame clones and lacks some. The table lists tens of thousands of clones, around 87% of them singletons, with about 0.52% in the top ten. The source was CD4+ or CD8+ T cells sorted from blood, collected in a trial of the OX40 agonist ivuxolimab. These receptors originate from an adult with an advanced solid tumor such as melanoma, head and neck, liver or kidney cancer. Each CDR3 is given with its conserved first and last residue. Each record gives: CDR3 DNA, CDR3 protein, D gene, J gene, clone size, V gene. D genes are given only for firm matches. For some rows the clone size is stated as once, few or many, or as a class when expanded; others skip it.

DNA: TGTGCCTGGTGGGGACAGACGAACACAGATACGCAGTATTTT; CDR3: CAWWGQTNTDTQYF; D: TRBD1; J: TRBJ2-3; size: once; V: TRBV30
DNA: TGTGCCAGCTCACCTGGGTCGTTCCGGCCCCAGCATTTT; CDR3: CASSPGSFRPQHF; D: NA; J: TRBJ1-5; size: NA; V: TRBV18
DNA: TGCGCCAGCAGCCAAGATCCAGGGACCAGGGGAGAGACCCAGTACTTC; CDR3: CASSQDPGTRGETQYF; D: NA; J: TRBJ2-5; size: NA; V: TRBV4-3
DNA: TGTGCCAGCAGCTCTACAGGGGGGATTAATGAAAAACTGTTTTTT; CDR3: CASSSTGGINEKLFF; D: TRBD1; J: TRBJ1-4; size: NA; V: TRBV11-2
DNA: TGTGCCAGCAGCGTAGACGGAGCGCTGAACACCGGGGAGCTGTTTTTT; CDR3: CASSVDGALNTGELFF; D: NA; J: TRBJ2-2; size: few; V: TRBV9
DNA: TGTGCCAGCAGCTTAAAATTAGATCGTAAAGAAGCTTTCTTT; CDR3: CASSLKLDRKEAFF; D: NA; J: TRBJ1-1; size: NA; V: TRBV7-2
DNA: TGTGCCAGCTCAGGAACAGACGGTCAGCCCCAGCATTTT; CDR3: CASSGTDGQPQHF; D: NA; J: TRBJ1-5; size: NA; V: TRBV18
DNA: TGTGCCAGCAGCCAAGAGGGGGCACACACTGAAGCTTTCTTT; CDR3: CASSQEGAHTEAFF; D: NA; J: TRBJ1-1; size: NA; V: TRBV14
DNA: TGTGCCAGCAGCGTATCCGAATCTGGGGGCTACAATGAGCAGTTCTTC; CDR3: CASSVSESGGYNEQFF; D: NA; J: TRBJ2-1; size: NA; V: TRBV9
DNA: TGCAGTGCCGGGACAGGGAGAGAGAACACCTTC; CDR3: CSAGTGRENTF; D: TRBD1; J: TRBJ1-2; size: NA; V: TRBV20-1
DNA: TGTGCCAGCAGCCTCCGACAGGGCGGCACAGATACGCAGTATTTT; CDR3: CASSLRQGGTDTQYF; D: TRBD1; J: TRBJ2-3; size: NA; V: TRBV11-2
DNA: TGTGCCAGCCGGACTAGCGGGAGTTCCGGGGAGCTGTTTTTT; CDR3: CASRTSGSSGELFF; D: TRBD2; J: TRBJ2-2; size: NA; V: TRBV25-1
DNA: TGTGCCAGCAGTTTAAATTCAGGGGCAGGGGCTGGAAACACCATATATTTT; CDR3: CASSLNSGAGAGNTIYF; D: NA; J: TRBJ1-3; size: NA; V: TRBV2
DNA: TGCGCCAGTAGGGGACCCCTCCTGAACACTGAAGCTTTCTTT; CDR3: CASRGPLLNTEAFF; D: NA; J: TRBJ1-1; size: NA; V: TRBV4-1
DNA: TGCGCCAGCAAGACCTACGAGCAGTACTTC; CDR3: CASKTYEQYF; D: NA; J: TRBJ2-7; size: NA; V: TRBV23-1
DNA: TGTGCCAGCAGTTACGGGACAGCTCGCACAGATACGCAGTATTTT; CDR3: CASSYGTARTDTQYF; D: TRBD1; J: TRBJ2-3; size: NA; V: TRBV6-5
DNA: TGTGCCAGCAGCCCTCTAGCGGGCTCCTACAATGAGCAGTTCTTC; CDR3: CASSPLAGSYNEQFF; D: TRBD2; J: TRBJ2-1; size: NA; V: TRBV5-6
DNA: TGCAGCGTTGACGCAGGGGCTGGGGCCAACGTCCTGACTTTC; CDR3: CSVDAGAGANVLTF; D: NA; J: TRBJ2-6; size: NA; V: TRBV29-1
DNA: TGTGCCAGCAGTCAAGGACAGGGGGCACGGAGGGAGACCCAGTACTTC; CDR3: CASSQGQGARRETQYF; D: TRBD1; J: TRBJ2-5; size: NA; V: TRBV28
DNA: TGTGCCAGCAGTCCCCCGGTCGGCGGGGAGCTGTTTTTT; CDR3: CASSPPVGGELFF; D: NA; J: TRBJ2-2; size: NA; V: TRBV6-5
DNA: TGTGCCAGCAGTTTGCGTCCCTCGAGGAACACCGGGGAGCTGTTTTTT; CDR3: CASSLRPSRNTGELFF; D: NA; J: TRBJ2-2; size: few; V: TRBV27
DNA: TGCGCCAGCAGCCAAGGTGGGGATCAGCCCCAGCATTTT; CDR3: CASSQGGDQPQHF; D: NA; J: TRBJ1-5; size: NA; V: TRBV5-1
DNA: TGTGCCAGCAGCTCAGGGATCTCTGGAAACACCATATATTTT; CDR3: CASSSGISGNTIYF; D: NA; J: TRBJ1-3; size: NA; V: TRBV5-6
DNA: TGTGCCAGCTCACTGGGGCTACGAGAGACCCAGTACTTC; CDR3: CASSLGLRETQYF; D: NA; J: TRBJ2-5; size: NA; V: TRBV18
DNA: TGCAGCGTGACGTTAGCGGGAGGGCCAGAGACCCAGTACTTC; CDR3: CSVTLAGGPETQYF; D: TRBD2; J: TRBJ2-5; size: NA; V: TRBV29-1
DNA: TGTGCCAGCAAACCCGGGACATCAGCCTACGAGCAGTACTTC; CDR3: CASKPGTSAYEQYF; D: NA; J: TRBJ2-7; size: NA; V: TRBV6-5
DNA: TGTGCCAGCAGCTTAGCTACACTAGGAGAGACCCAGTACTTC; CDR3: CASSLATLGETQYF; D: NA; J: TRBJ2-5; size: NA; V: TRBV7-2
DNA: TGTGCCAGCAGCTCGGACAGGGGCGGGCAGCCCCAGCATTTT; CDR3: CASSSDRGGQPQHF; D: TRBD1; J: TRBJ1-5; size: few; V: TRBV6-1
DNA: TGTGCCAGCAGCTTAGAATCCACATCGACCTACGAGCAGTACTTC; CDR3: CASSLESTSTYEQYF; D: NA; J: TRBJ2-7; size: NA; V: TRBV7-2
DNA: TGTGCCACCAGCAGAGATATGCCCCGGAATGAAAAACTGTTTTTT; CDR3: CATSRDMPRNEKLFF; D: NA; J: TRBJ1-4; size: NA; V: TRBV15
DNA: TGTGCCAGCAGCCCTTTAGGGGACAATGAGCAGTTCTTC; CDR3: CASSPLGDNEQFF; D: NA; J: TRBJ2-1; size: once; V: TRBV7-9
DNA: TGTGCCAGCAGCTACCAGAAGCAGTTCTTC; CDR3: CASSYQKQFF; D: NA; J: TRBJ2-1; size: NA; V: TRBV2
DNA: TGCGCCAGCAGCCGGAGGACACCTTGGAACACTGAAGCTTTCTTT; CDR3: CASSRRTPWNTEAFF; D: NA; J: TRBJ1-1; size: NA; V: TRBV5-1
DNA: TGTGCCAGCACCGACAGGGGGCCCAACTATGGCTACACCTTC; CDR3: CASTDRGPNYGYTF; D: TRBD1; J: TRBJ1-2; size: NA; V: TRBV28
DNA: TGTGCCATCAGTGAGGGACGGGACAGGGGCTTTTCGAACACTGAAGCTTTCTTT; CDR3: CAISEGRDRGFSNTEAFF; D: TRBD1; J: TRBJ1-1; size: NA; V: TRBV10-3
DNA: TGTGCCAGTAGTATAGGGACAGGGGGCTTTCAGCCCCAGCATTTT; CDR3: CASSIGTGGFQPQHF; D: TRBD1; J: TRBJ1-5; size: NA; V: TRBV19
DNA: TGTGCCAGCAGCTTCGTGAGCGGGCAAGAGACCCAGTACTTC; CDR3: CASSFVSGQETQYF; D: NA; J: TRBJ2-5; size: NA; V: TRBV7-7
DNA: TGTGCCATCAGTGATTCTGGGGGAGGCCAGCCCCAGCATTTT; CDR3: CAISDSGGGQPQHF; D: NA; J: TRBJ1-5; size: NA; V: TRBV10-3
DNA: TGTGCCAGCAGTGTTTTTGGGACTAGCGGAGCCAATGAGCAGTTCTTC; CDR3: CASSVFGTSGANEQFF; D: TRBD2; J: TRBJ2-1; size: NA; V: TRBV6-1
DNA: TGCGCCAGCCGTGGGAGCGGGCGCACAGATACGCAGTATTTT; CDR3: CASRGSGRTDTQYF; D: NA; J: TRBJ2-3; size: NA; V: TRBV5-1
DNA: TGTGCCAGCAGCTTAGGCAGGGGTTTGGATGGCTACACCTTC; CDR3: CASSLGRGLDGYTF; D: NA; J: TRBJ1-2; size: few; V: TRBV7-2
DNA: TGTGCCAGCTCCGGGACCACCACCGACGAGCAGTACTTC; CDR3: CASSGTTTDEQYF; D: NA; J: TRBJ2-7; size: NA; V: TRBV6-5
DNA: TGTGCCAGCAGCCCGGACGCAGGGGGACGCCAGAACACTGAAGCTTTCTTT; CDR3: CASSPDAGGRQNTEAFF; D: TRBD1; J: TRBJ1-1; size: few; V: TRBV7-3
DNA: TGTGCCAGCAGCCGGACAGGAAGCTACGAGCAGTACTTC; CDR3: CASSRTGSYEQYF; D: TRBD1; J: TRBJ2-7; size: NA; V: TRBV5-4
DNA: TGTGCCAGCAGCTCGGGTCCTTCCCAAGAGACCCAGTACTTC; CDR3: CASSSGPSQETQYF; D: NA; J: TRBJ2-5; size: NA; V: TRBV11-2
DNA: TGTGCCAGCAGCTTCGGGGACAGCAATCAGCCCCAGCATTTT; CDR3: CASSFGDSNQPQHF; D: NA; J: TRBJ1-5; size: NA; V: TRBV5-5
DNA: TGTGCCAGCAGTGAGGACGGGGGGCACAGTAATGAAAAACTGTTTTTT; CDR3: CASSEDGGHSNEKLFF; D: NA; J: TRBJ1-4; size: NA; V: TRBV6-1
DNA: TGTGCCAGCAGCTTGGGACCACAGCCTAGCTATGGCTACACCTTC; CDR3: CASSLGPQPSYGYTF; D: NA; J: TRBJ1-2; size: NA; V: TRBV5-4
DNA: TGTGCCAGCTGGACAGGGGGTACCGGGGAGCTGTTTTTT; CDR3: CASWTGGTGELFF; D: TRBD1; J: TRBJ2-2; size: NA; V: TRBV28